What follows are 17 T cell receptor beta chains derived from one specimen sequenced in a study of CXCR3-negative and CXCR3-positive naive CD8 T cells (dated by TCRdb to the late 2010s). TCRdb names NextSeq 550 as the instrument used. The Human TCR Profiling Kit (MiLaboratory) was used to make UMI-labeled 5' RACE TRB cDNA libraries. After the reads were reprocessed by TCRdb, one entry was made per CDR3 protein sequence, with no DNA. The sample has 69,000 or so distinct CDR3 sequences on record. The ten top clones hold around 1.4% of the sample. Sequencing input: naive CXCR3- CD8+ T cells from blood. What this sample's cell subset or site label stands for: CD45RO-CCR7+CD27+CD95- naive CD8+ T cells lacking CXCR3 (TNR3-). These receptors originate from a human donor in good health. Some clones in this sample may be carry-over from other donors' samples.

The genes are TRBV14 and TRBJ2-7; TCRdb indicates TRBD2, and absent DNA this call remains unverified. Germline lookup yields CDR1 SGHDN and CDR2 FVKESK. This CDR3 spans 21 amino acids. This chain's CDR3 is CASSQDAAGLIGRTVPYEQYF.

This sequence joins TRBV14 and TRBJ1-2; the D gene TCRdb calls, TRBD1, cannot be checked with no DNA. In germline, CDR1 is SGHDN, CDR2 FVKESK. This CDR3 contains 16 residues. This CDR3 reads CASSQDIGRDPYGYTF. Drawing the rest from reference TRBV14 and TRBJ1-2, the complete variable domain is EAGVTQFPSHSVIEKGQTVTLRCDPISGHDNLYWYRRVMGKEIKFLLHFVKESKQDESGMPNNRFLAERTGGTYSTLKVQPAELEDSGVYFCASSQDIGRDPYGYTFGSGTRLTVV.

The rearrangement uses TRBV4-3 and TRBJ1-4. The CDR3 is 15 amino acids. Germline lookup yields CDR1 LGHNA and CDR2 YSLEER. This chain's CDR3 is CASSQVSGGGEKLFF.

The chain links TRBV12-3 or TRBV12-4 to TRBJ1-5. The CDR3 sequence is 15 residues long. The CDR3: CASSRFRYSNQPQHF.

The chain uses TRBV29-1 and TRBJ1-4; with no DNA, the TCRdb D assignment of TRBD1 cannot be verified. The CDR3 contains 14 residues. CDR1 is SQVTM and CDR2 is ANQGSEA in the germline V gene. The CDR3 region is CSVDPTGWGEKLFF.

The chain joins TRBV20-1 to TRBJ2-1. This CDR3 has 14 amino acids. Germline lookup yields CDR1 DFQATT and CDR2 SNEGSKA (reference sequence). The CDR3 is CSARDMMLGNEQFF.

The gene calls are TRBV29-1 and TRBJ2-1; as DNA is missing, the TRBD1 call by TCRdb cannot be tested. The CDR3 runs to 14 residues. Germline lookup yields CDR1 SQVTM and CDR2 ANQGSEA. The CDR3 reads CSVDGTGTYNEQFF.

The CDR3: CASAREDEQFF. The rearrangement uses TRBV27 and TRBJ2-1; with no DNA, the TCRdb D assignment of TRBD2 cannot be verified. CDR1 and CDR2 from the germline V gene are MNHEY and SMNVEV (reference sequence). The CDR3 has 11 residues.

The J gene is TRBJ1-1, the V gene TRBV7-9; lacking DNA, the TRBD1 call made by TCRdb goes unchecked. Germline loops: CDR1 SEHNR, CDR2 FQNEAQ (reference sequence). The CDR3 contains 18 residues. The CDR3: CASSSSKGQGWANTEAFF.

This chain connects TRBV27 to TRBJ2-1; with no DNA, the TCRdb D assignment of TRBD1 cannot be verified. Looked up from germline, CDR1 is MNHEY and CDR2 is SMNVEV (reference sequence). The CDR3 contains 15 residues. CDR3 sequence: CASSPTWDTYNEQFF.

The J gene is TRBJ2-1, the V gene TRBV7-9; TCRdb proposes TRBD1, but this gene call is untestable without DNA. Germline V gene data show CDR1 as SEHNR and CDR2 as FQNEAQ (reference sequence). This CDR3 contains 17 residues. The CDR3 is CASSPGPGTGWYNEQFF.

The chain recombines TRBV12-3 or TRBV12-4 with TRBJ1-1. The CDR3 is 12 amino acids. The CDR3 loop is CASINREIEAFF.

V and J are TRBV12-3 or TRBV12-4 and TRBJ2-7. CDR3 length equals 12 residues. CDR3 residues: CASSLGMKEQYF.

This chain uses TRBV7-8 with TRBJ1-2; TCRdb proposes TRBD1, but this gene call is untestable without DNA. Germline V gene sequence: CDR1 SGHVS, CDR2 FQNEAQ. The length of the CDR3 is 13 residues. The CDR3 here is CASRHTGDSGYTF.

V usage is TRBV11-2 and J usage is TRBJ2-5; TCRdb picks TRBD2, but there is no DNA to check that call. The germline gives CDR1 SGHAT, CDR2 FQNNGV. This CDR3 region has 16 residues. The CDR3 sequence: CASSPDLGLAGETQYF. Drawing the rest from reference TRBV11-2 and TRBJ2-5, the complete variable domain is EAGVAQSPRYKIIEKRQSVAFWCNPISGHATLYWYQQILGQGPKLLIQFQNNGVVDDSQLPKDRFSAERLKGVDSTLKIQPAKLEDSAVYLCASSPDLGLAGETQYFGPGTRLLVL.

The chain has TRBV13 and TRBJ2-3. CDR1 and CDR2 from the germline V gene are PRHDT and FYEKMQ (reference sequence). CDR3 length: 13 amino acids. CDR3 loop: CASSSGFTDTQYF.

This CDR3 is CASSYSVGGGTEAFF. The chain recombines TRBV6-5 with TRBJ1-1; absent DNA, TCRdb's TRBD1 call cannot be checked. Germline V lookup: CDR1 MNHEY, CDR2 SVGAGI. The CDR3 spans 15 residues.